This note documents a single T cell receptor beta chain sequence. What it binds is unknown. The source of the sample is a study of cytomegalovirus exposure and HLA in healthy donors. Study at large: Some 80 million unique TCRs from HLA-typed donors were held in an early data release. The study's findings and limits: In a later analysis, compared with equally common non-associated chains, HLA-associated beta chains were more expanded.

The V end was cut by 3 bases, the J end by 0 bases, with 10 bases between. The CDR3 runs 15 residues. Germline V gene sequence: CDR1 MDHEN, CDR2 SYDVKM. Primers included in the PCR were 60 Vbeta and 13 Jbeta primers. This table comes from immunoSEQ multiplex PCR, and its TCRdb copy is limited to in-frame clones, with some not included. Of 150,000 to 200,000 clones in the sample, approximately 80% were seen once. The chain joins TRBV28 to TRBJ2-3; maybe TRBD1 (5 bases). The source is a woman in her late teens or twenties in good health and CMV-seronegative. Sequenced: PBMCs. Written as DNA, the CDR3 is TGTGCCAGCAGTTTCCCCCAGGGTAGCACAGATACGCAGTATTTT. Amino acid sequence: CASSFPQGSTDTQYF.